The clone carrying this TCR beta chain was seen only a few times. The antigen remains unidentified. Germline CDR1 DFQATT, CDR2 SNEGSKA (reference sequence). CDR3 length equals 13 residues. Trimming took off 0 bases at V and 2 bases at J, with 8 bases between the two ends. These data belong to a study of CD8 T cells in ankylosing spondylitis. Findings and caveats of the study: What appeared characteristic of ankylosing spondylitis blood was a TCR beta motif of under 10 highly homologous variants.

Generation of TCR beta libraries employed quantitative 5'-RACE incorporating molecular barcodes. TCRdb re-analysed the 5' RACE reads in MiXCR, keeping a single row per CDR3 protein. Found here are under 450,000 distinct CDR3 sequences, 15% to 20% of them singletons; the top ten hold just over 1%. The V call is TRBV20-1, the J call TRBJ2-7; the D is unclear. Sequences were obtained from blood, either unsorted or a sorted T cell fraction (not recorded which). This TCR came from a male donor with ankylosing spondylitis. The CDR3: CSARDRSTYEQYF. The CDR3 nucleotides read TGCAGTGCTAGAGACAGGAGCACCTACGAGCAGTACTTC.